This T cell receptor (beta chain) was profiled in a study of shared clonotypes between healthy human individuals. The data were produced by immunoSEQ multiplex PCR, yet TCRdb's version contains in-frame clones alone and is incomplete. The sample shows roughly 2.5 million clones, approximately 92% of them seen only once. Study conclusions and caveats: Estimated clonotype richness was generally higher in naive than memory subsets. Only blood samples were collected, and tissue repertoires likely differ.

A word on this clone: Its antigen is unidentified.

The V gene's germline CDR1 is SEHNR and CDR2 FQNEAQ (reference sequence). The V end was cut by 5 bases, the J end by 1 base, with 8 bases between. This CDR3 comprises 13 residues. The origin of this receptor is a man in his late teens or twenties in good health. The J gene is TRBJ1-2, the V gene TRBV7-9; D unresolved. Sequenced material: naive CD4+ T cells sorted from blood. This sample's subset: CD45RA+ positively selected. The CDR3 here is CASSRDLNYGYTF. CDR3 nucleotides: TGTGCCAGCAGCCGAGATCTTAACTATGGCTACACCTTC.